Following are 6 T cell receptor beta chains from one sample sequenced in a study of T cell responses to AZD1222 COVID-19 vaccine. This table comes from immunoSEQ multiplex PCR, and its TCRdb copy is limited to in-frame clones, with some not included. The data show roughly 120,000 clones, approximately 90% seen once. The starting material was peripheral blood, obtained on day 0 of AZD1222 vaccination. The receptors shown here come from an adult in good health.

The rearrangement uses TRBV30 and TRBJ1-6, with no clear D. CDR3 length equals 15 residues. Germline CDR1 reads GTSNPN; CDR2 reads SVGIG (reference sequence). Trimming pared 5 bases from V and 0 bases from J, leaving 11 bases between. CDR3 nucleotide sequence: TGTGCCTGGGCCCTTATTAGCTCCTATAATTCACCCCTCCACTTT. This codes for CAWALISSYNSPLHF.

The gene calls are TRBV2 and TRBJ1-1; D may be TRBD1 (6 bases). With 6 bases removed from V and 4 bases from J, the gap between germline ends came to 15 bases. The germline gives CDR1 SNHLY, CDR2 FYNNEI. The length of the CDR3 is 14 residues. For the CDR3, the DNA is TGTGCCAGCAGCCCCGAAGGGGGTGGCACTGAAGCTTTCTTT. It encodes CASSPEGGGTEAFF.

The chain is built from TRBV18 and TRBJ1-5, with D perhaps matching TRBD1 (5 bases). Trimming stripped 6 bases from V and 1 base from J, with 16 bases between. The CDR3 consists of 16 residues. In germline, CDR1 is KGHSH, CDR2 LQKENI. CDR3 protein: CASSLVGGRSNQPQHF. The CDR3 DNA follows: TGTGCCAGCTCCCTGGTTGGGGGTAGGAGCAATCAGCCCCAGCATTTT.

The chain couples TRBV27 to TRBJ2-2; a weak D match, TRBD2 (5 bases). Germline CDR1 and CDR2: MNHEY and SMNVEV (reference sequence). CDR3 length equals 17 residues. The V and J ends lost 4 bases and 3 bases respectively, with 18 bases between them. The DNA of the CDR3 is TGTGCCAGCAGTTCCTCGGGGAGAAAAGCCCACACCGGGGAGCTGTTTTTT. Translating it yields CASSSSGRKAHTGELFF.

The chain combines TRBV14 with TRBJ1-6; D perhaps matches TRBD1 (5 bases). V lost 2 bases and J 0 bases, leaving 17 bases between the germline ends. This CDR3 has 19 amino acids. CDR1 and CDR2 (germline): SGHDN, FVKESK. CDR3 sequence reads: CASSQQTGTFSSYNSPLHF. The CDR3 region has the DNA TGTGCCAGCAGCCAACAGACCGGGACCTTCAGCTCCTATAATTCACCCCTCCACTTT.

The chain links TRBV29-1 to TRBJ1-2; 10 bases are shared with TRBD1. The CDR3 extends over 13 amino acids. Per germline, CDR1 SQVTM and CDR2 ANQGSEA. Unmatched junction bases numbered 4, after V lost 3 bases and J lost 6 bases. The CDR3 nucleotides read TGCAGCGTTGACACCGGGACAGGGGATGGCTACACCTTC. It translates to CSVDTGTGDGYTF.